These T cell receptor beta chains were read from a single sample in a study of blood T cell repertoires in COVID-19. Sequenced by immunoSEQ multiplex PCR; TCRdb stores in-frame clones only, minus some. The sample lists tens of thousands of clones; roughly 86% were seen once. What was sequenced was peripheral blood. These receptor sequences come from a man in his 70s with acute or convalescent COVID-19. Both conserved end residues are part of each CDR3. The D gene is left open where the match is weak. The listing skips clone size in some rows; elsewhere it reads once, few, many or a size class.

CDR3: CASSDTSGGSEQYF
DNA: TGTGCCAGCAGCGACACTAGCGGGGGCTCCGAGCAGTACTTC
size: NA
D: TRBD2
V: TRBV9
J: TRBJ2-7

CDR3: CASSPGLETQYF
DNA: TGTGCCAGCTCACCAGGGCTGGAGACCCAGTACTTC
size: NA
D: NA
V: TRBV18
J: TRBJ2-5

CDR3: CASSGGGVGYTF
DNA: TGTGCCAGCAGCGGTGGGGGCGTGGGCTACACCTTC
size: NA
D: NA
V: TRBV9
J: TRBJ1-2

CDR3: CASSLVSGGGSDTQYF
DNA: TGTGCCAGCAGCTTAGTGTCAGGGGGCGGCTCAGATACGCAGTATTTT
size: NA
D: TRBD1
V: TRBV7-9
J: TRBJ2-3

CDR3: CAWKRGYTGELFF
DNA: TGTGCCTGGAAGCGGGGTTACACCGGGGAGCTGTTTTTT
size: once
D: TRBD2
V: TRBV30
J: TRBJ2-2

CDR3: CASSLRPGQSYEQYF
DNA: TGCGCCAGCAGCTTGAGGCCAGGTCAATCTTACGAGCAGTACTTC
size: NA
D: NA
V: TRBV5-1
J: TRBJ2-7

CDR3: CASSLTGTRGNEQYF
DNA: TGTGCCAGCAGTCTAACCGGGACAAGGGGAAACGAGCAGTACTTC
size: NA
D: NA
V: TRBV27
J: TRBJ2-7

CDR3: CASSNCFPHTDTQYF
DNA: TGTGCCAGCAGCAATTGTTTCCCCCACACAGATACGCAGTATTTT
size: NA
D: NA
V: TRBV21-1
J: TRBJ2-3

CDR3: CASSPQRGGCPYF
DNA: TGTGCCAGCTCACCACAAAGGGGTGGATGTCCGTACTTC
size: few
D: NA
V: TRBV18
J: TRBJ2-7

CDR3: CASRGLALNEQFF
DNA: TGTGCCAGCAGAGGACTAGCGTTAAATGAGCAGTTCTTC
size: NA
D: TRBD2
V: TRBV12-3/TRBV12-4
J: TRBJ2-1

CDR3: CASSPGGGGGTEAFF
DNA: TGTGCCAGTAGTCCGGGAGGAGGCGGGGGGACTGAAGCTTTCTTT
size: NA
D: NA
V: TRBV19
J: TRBJ1-1

CDR3: CASSLIPLDRSNQPQHF
DNA: TGTGCCAGCAGTTTAATCCCCCTGGACAGGAGTAATCAGCCCCAGCATTTT
size: NA
D: TRBD1
V: TRBV28
J: TRBJ1-5

CDR3: CASSLDGGTFTDTQYF
DNA: TGTGCCAGCAGCTTAGACGGGGGGACGTTCACAGATACGCAGTATTTT
size: NA
D: TRBD2
V: TRBV7-9
J: TRBJ2-3

CDR3: CAISEQGGSQPQHF
DNA: TGTGCCATCAGTGAGCAAGGGGGAAGTCAGCCCCAGCATTTT
size: NA
D: NA
V: TRBV10-3
J: TRBJ1-5

CDR3: CASSIIDSAYEQYF
DNA: TGTGCCAGTAGTATCATCGACAGTGCTTACGAGCAGTACTTC
size: NA
D: NA
V: TRBV19
J: TRBJ2-7

CDR3: CASSSRENSPLHF
DNA: TGTGCCAGCAGTTCGAGGGAAAATTCACCCCTCCACTTT
size: NA
D: NA
V: TRBV14
J: TRBJ1-6